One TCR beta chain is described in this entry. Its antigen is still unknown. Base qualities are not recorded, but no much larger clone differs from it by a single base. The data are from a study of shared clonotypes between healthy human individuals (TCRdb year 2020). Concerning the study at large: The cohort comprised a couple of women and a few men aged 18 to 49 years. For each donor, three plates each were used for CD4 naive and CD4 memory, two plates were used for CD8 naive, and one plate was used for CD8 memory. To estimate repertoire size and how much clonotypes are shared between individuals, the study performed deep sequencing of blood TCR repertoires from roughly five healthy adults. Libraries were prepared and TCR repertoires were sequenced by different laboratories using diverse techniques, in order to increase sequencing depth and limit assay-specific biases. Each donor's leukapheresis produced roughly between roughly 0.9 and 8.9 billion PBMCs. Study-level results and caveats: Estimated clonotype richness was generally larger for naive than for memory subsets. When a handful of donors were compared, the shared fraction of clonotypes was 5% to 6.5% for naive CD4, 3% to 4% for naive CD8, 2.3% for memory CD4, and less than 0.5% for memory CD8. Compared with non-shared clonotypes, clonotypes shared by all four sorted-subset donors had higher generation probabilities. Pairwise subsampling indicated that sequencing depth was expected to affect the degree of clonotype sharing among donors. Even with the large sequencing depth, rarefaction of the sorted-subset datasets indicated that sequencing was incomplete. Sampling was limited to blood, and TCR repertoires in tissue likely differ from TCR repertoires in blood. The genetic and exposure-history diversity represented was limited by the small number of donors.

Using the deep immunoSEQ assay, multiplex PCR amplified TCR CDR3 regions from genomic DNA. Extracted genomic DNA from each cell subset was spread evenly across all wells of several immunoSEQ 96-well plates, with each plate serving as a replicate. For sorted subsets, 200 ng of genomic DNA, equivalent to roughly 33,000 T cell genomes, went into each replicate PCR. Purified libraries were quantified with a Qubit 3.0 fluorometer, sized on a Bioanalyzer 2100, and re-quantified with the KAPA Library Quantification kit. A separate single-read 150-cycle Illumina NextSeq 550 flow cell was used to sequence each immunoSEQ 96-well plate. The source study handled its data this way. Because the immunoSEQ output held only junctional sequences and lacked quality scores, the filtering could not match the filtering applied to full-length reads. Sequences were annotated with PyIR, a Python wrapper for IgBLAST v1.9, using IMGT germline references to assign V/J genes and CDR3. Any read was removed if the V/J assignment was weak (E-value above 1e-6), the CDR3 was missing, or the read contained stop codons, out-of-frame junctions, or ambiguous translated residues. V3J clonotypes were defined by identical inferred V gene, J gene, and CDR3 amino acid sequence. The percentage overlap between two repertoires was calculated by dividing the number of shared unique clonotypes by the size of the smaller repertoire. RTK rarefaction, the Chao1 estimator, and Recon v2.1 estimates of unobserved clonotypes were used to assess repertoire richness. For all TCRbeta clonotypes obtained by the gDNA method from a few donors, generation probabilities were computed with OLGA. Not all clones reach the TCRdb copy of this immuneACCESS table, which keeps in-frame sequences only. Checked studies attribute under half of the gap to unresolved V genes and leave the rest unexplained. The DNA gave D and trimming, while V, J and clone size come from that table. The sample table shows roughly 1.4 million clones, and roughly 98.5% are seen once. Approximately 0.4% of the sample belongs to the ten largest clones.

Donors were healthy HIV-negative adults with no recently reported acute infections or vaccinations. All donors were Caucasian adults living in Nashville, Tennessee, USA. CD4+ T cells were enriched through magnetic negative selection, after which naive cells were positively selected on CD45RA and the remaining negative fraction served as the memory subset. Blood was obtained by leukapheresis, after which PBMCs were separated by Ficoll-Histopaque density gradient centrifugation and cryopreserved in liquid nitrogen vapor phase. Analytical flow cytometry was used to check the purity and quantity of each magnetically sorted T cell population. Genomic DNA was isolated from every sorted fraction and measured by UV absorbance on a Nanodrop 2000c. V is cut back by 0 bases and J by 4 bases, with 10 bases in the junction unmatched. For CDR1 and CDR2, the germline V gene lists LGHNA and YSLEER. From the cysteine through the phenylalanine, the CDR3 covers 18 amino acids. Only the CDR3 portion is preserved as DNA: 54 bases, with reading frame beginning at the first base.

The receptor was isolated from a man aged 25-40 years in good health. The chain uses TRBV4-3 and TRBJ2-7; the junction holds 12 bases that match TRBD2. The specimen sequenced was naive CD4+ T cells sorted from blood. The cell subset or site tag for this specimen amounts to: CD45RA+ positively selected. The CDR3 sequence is CASSQDPLAGGPEYEQYF. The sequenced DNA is TGCGCCAGCAGCCAAGATCCTCTAGCGGGAGGGCCTGAGTACGAGCAGTACTTC.